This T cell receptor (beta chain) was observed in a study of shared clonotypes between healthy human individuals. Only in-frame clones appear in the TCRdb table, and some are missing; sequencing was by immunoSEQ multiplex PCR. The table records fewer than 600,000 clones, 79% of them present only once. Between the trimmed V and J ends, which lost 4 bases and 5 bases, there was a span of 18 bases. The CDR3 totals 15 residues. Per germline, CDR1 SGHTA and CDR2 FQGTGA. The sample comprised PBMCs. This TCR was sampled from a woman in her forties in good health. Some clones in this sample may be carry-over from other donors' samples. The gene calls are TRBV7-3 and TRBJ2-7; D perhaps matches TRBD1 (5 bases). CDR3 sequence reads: CASSSSVWGRDEQYF. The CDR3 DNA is TGTGCCAGCAGCTCGTCTGTTTGGGGCAGGGACGAGCAGTACTTC.